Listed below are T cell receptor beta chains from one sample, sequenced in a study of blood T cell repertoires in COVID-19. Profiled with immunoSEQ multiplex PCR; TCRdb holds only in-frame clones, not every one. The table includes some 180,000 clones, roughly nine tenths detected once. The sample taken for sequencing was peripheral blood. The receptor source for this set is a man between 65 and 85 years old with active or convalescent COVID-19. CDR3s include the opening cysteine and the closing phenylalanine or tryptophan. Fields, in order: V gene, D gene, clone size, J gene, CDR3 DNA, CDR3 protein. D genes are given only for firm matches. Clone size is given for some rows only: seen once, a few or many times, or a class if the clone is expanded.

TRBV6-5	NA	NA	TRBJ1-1	TGTGCCAGCAGTTTCTACTCTAACACTGAAGCTTTCTTT	CASSFYSNTEAFF
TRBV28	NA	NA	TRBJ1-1	TGTGCCAGCAGTCGGATCGTGACTTACACTGAAGCTTTCTTT	CASSRIVTYTEAFF
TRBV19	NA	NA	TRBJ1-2	TGTGCCAGTAGTGGATCTCAGGCGCCCCTTGGCTACACCTTC	CASSGSQAPLGYTF
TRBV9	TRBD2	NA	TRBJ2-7	TGTGCCAGCAGTCCTCGGTCTAGCGGGAGTTACGAGCAGTACTTC	CASSPRSSGSYEQYF
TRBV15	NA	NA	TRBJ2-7	TGTGCCACCAGCAGAGCCCCAACAGGGAGCTCCTACGAGCAGTACTTC	CATSRAPTGSSYEQYF
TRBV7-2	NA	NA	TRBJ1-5	TGTGCCAGCAGCTTAGGGCAGGGGAATCAGCCCCAGCATTTT	CASSLGQGNQPQHF
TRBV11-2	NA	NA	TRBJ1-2	TGTGCCAGCAGCTTAGATCTGGAACCCGAGGCTTGGCGCTATGGCTACACCTTC	CASSLDLEPEAWRYGYTF
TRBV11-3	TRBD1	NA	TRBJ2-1	TGTGCCAGCAGCTTAGGGACAGGGGGAAGGAATGAGCAGTTCTTC	CASSLGTGGRNEQFF
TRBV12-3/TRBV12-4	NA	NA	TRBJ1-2	TGTGCCAGCAGTCGACAAGTTAACTATGGCTACACCTTC	CASSRQVNYGYTF
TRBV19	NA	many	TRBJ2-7	TGTGCCAGTAGTATCGGCAGGGCCTACGAGCAGTACTTC	CASSIGRAYEQYF
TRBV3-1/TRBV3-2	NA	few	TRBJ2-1	TGTGCCAGCAGCCAAGTCCTGGGGGCATACAATGAGCAGTTCTTC	CASSQVLGAYNEQFF
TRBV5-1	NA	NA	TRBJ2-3	TGCGCCAGCAGTTCCGGGTCTCAGGGGGATACGCAGTATTTT	CASSSGSQGDTQYF
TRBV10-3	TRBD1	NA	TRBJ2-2	TGTGCCATCAGTGACCGGACAGGGTCCCCCGGGGAGCTGTTTTTT	CAISDRTGSPGELFF
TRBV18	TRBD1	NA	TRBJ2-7	TGTGCCAGCTCACCTTCCGTTCAGGGGGATTACGAGCAGTACTTC	CASSPSVQGDYEQYF
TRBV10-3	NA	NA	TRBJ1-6	TGTGCCATCACCGGACAGTATAATTCACCCCTCCACTTT	CAITGQYNSPLHF
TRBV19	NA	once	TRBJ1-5	TGTGCCAGTAGTATAGATCTAGCTAATCAGCCCCAGCATTTT	CASSIDLANQPQHF
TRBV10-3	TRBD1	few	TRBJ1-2	TGTGCCATCAGCGAAACAGGGGGCTCCTATGGCTACACCTTC	CAISETGGSYGYTF
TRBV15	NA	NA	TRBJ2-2	TGTGCCACCAGCAGAGATTATAGCACCGGGGAGCTGTTTTTT	CATSRDYSTGELFF
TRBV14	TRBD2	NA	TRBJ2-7	TGTGCCAGCAGCCAAGGGACTAGCGGGAGTCAGGAGCAGTACTTC	CASSQGTSGSQEQYF
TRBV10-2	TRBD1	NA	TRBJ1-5	TGCGCCACCACGGACAGGGTCTATCAGCCCCAGCATTTT	CATTDRVYQPQHF
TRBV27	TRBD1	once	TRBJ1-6	TGTGCCAGCAGGGGGGACAGGGGGAACAATTCACCCCTCCACTTT	CASRGDRGNNSPLHF
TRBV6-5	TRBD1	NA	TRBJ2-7	TGTGCCAGCAGTTACACGACAGGGCGGGAGCAGTACTTC	CASSYTTGREQYF
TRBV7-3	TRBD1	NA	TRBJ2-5	TGTGCCAGCAGCAAGGACAGGGGCTGGGAGACCCAGTACTTC	CASSKDRGWETQYF
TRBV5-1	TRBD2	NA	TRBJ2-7	TGCGCCAGCAGCACGGGACTAGGCTCCTACGAGCAGTACTTC	CASSTGLGSYEQYF
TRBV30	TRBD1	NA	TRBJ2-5	TGTGCCTTGGACAGGGGTCCGGCCCAAGAGACCCAGTACTTC	CALDRGPAQETQYF
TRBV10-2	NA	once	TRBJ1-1	TGCGCCAGCAGTGAGGGAAGGGGGGGGACTGAAGCTTTCTTT	CASSEGRGGTEAFF
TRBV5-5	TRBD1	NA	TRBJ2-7	TGTGCCAGCAGCTTGACCGGGACAGGGAACTCCTACGAGCAGTACTTC	CASSLTGTGNSYEQYF
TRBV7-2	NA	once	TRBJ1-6	TGTGCCAGCAGCGCCCAGGGTATTTCCTATAATTCACCCCTCCACTTT	CASSAQGISYNSPLHF
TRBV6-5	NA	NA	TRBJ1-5	TGTGCCAGCAGAAATCCCGACAGTAGCAATCAGCCCCAGCATTTT	CASRNPDSSNQPQHF
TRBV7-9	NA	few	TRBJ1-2	TGTGCCAGCAGCTTAGAGGTCCCAGGCCCGGCTCTTAACTATGGCTACACCTTC	CASSLEVPGPALNYGYTF
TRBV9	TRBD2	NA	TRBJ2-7	TGTGCCAGCAGCGTAGAAGAGCGGGAGTCATACGAGCAGTACTTC	CASSVEERESYEQYF
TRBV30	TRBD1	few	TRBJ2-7	TGTGCCTGGAGTCACGGACAGGTCCCCTTCAACGAGCAGTACTTC	CAWSHGQVPFNEQYF
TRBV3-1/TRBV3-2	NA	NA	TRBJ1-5	TGTGCCAGCAGCCGGGGACAAATTAGCAATCAGCCCCAGCATTTT	CASSRGQISNQPQHF
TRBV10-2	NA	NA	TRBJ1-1	TGCGCCAGCAGTGTGGGTCTAGACACTGAAGCTTTCTTT	CASSVGLDTEAFF
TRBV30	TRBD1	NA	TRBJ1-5	TGTGCCTGGAGTGTAGGACAGGGCTTCATGGCCCAGCATTTT	CAWSVGQGFMAQHF
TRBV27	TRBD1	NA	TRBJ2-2	TGTGCCAGCAGTTTGCCGACAGGGGGCAGTTTTGGGGAGCTGTTTTTT	CASSLPTGGSFGELFF
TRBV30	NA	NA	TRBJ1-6	TGTGCCTGGAGTGGCCAGTCTAATTCACCCCTCCACTTT	CAWSGQSNSPLHF
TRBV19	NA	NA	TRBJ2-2	TGTGCCAGTAACACCCACAACACCGGGGAGCTGTTTTTT	CASNTHNTGELFF
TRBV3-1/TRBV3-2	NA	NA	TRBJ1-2	TGTGCCAGCAGCCAAGACCGCCACAGATCTGGCTACACCTTC	CASSQDRHRSGYTF
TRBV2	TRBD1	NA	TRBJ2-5	TGTGCCAGGGGGACAGGGGGCCGAGAGACCCAGTACTTC	CARGTGGRETQYF
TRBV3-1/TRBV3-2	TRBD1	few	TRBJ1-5	TGTGCCAGCAGCCAGGGGGACAGGACTCAGCATTTT	CASSQGDRTQHF
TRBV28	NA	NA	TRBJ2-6	TGTGCCAGCAGTGGGTCGAAACTGGGGCCGAGCTCTGGGGCCAACGTCCTGACTTTC	CASSGSKLGPSSGANVLTF
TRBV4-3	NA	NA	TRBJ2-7	TGCGCCAGCAGCCAAGGCGTGTCCCAGACATACGAGCAGTACTTC	CASSQGVSQTYEQYF
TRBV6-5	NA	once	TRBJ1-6	TGTGCCAGCAAGCCTGCCAGGGAAGTAGGTTCACCCCTCCACTTT	CASKPAREVGSPLHF
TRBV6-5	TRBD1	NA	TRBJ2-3	TGTGCCAGCACCGAGATAGGGGGCCCCACAGATACGCAGTATTTT	CASTEIGGPTDTQYF
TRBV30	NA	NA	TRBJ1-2	TGTGCCTGGAGTCCCCTCGGGGTCGGCTACACCTTC	CAWSPLGVGYTF